Each of the 15 T cell receptor beta chains below was sequenced from the same sample in a study of OX40 agonist ivuxolimab in advanced cancers. To prepare the library, the immunoSEQ multiplex PCR assay was applied. TCRdb's version of the immuneACCESS table is confined to in-frame rearrangements and falls short of the full clone set. An unresolved V gene accounts for under half of the shortfall where checked; the remainder is of unknown origin. The sample table contains tens of thousands of clones; only one count was recorded for 88% of them. 0.95% to 1.3% of the sample is taken by the ten largest. The starting material was CD4+ or CD8+ T cells sorted from blood, obtained in a trial of the OX40 agonist ivuxolimab. Receptor source: an adult with an advanced solid tumor such as melanoma, head and neck, liver or kidney cancer.

This chain's CDR3 is CASSLRSFGYTF. CDR3 DNA: TGTGCCAGCAGCTTACGGAGTTTTGGCTACACCTTC. The genes are TRBV7-9 and TRBJ1-2; D uncertain. This CDR3 is built from 12 residues. Germline V gene sequence: CDR1 SEHNR, CDR2 FQNEAQ (reference sequence). The V gene lost 2 bases and the J gene lost 7 bases, with 8 bases spanning the gap.

In this sample, this clone turned up a few times. The rearrangement uses TRBV28 and TRBJ1-1; TRBD1 might be the D (6 bases). Germline V CDR1 and CDR2: MDHEN, SYDVKM. V lost 3 bases to trimming and J lost 7 bases, with 24 bases between them. The CDR3 contains 17 residues. In DNA form, the CDR3 reads TGTGCCAGCAGTTTTATACAGGGACCCAACTCTGTCCATGAAGCTTTCTTT. Amino acid sequence: CASSFIQGPNSVHEAFF.

The CDR3 is CASSPRQFTYEQYF. As DNA, the CDR3 is TGTGCCAGCAGCCCTCGACAGTTTACCTACGAGCAGTACTTC. The V call is TRBV9, the J call TRBJ2-7; tentatively, D is TRBD1 (5 bases). CDR3 size: 14 residues. Deletions cut 4 bases from V and 2 bases from J, with 13 bases between. Germline V gives CDR1 SGDLS, CDR2 YYNGEE.

This clone occurred a few times. The chain employs TRBV27 and TRBJ1-5, with 8 bases identical to TRBD1. Trimming cost V 3 bases and J 7 bases; bases outside gene matches: 5. From germline, CDR1 is MNHEY and CDR2 SMNVEV (reference sequence). The CDR3 sequence is 14 residues long. CDR3 in amino acids: CASSFRGRRQPQHF. The CDR3 region has the DNA TGTGCCAGCAGTTTCAGGGGGCGAAGACAGCCCCAGCATTTT.

The chain carries TRBV28 and TRBJ2-1; D possibly uses TRBD1 or TRBD2 (5 bases each). Per the germline V gene, CDR1 is MDHEN and CDR2 is SYDVKM. V lost 5 bases and J lost 7, with 18 bases in between. The CDR3 consists of 15 residues. Here the CDR3 reads CASSEAGTGHNEQFF. DNA for the CDR3: TGTGCCAGCAGTGAAGCTGGGACCGGTCATAATGAGCAGTTCTTC. The complete variable domain, with remaining parts taken from reference TRBV28 and TRBJ2-1, reads DVKVTQSSRYLVKRTGEKVFLECVQDMDHENMFWYRQDPGLGLRLIYFSYDVKMKEKGDIPEGYSVSREKKERFSLILESASTNQTSMYLCASSEAGTGHNEQFFGPGTRLTVL.

V gene TRBV28 combines with J gene TRBJ2-5; tentative D call: TRBD1 (6 bases). The germline V and J ends were trimmed by 5 bases and 5 bases, with 18 bases remaining between them. In germline, CDR1 is MDHEN, CDR2 SYDVKM. The CDR3 extends over 15 amino acids. The CDR3 loop is CASSQQTGLVETQYF. The DNA of the CDR3 is TGTGCCAGCAGTCAACAAACAGGGTTGGTGGAGACCCAGTACTTC.

The chain recombines TRBV19 with TRBJ1-5, with a possible D match to TRBD1 (6 bases). CDR1 is LNHDA, CDR2 SQIVND, per germline (reference sequence). V lost 6 bases and J lost 2, with 17 bases in between. The CDR3 has 16 amino acids. The CDR3 is CASSEGGGAGNQPQHF. The DNA of the CDR3 is TGTGCCAGTAGCGAGGGGGGAGGAGCGGGCAATCAGCCCCAGCATTTT.

The CDR3 loop is CASSVGDRADTQYF. As DNA, the CDR3 is TGTGCCAGCAGTGTAGGGGACCGGGCAGATACGCAGTATTTT. The rearrangement links TRBV28 to TRBJ2-3; D is perhaps TRBD1 or TRBD2 (5 bases each). This CDR3 has 14 amino acids. With 5 bases removed from V and 4 bases from J, the gap between germline ends came to 13 bases. Germline V gene lookup returns CDR1 MDHEN and CDR2 SYDVKM.

V and J are TRBV6-4 and TRBJ2-1; D unclear. Germline loops: CDR1 MRHNA, CDR2 SNTAGT. This CDR3 spans 15 amino acids. The V end lost 10 bases, the J end lost 6 bases, and 22 bases lay between the germline ends. The CDR3 DNA reads TGTGCCACCCGGGCCGACCCCTCCTCGGCCAATGAGCAGTTCTTC. Its protein is CATRADPSSANEQFF.

This chain connects TRBV11-2 to TRBJ2-1; 10 bases match TRBD2. Germline values: CDR1 SGHAT, CDR2 FQNNGV. V was pared by 3 bases and J by 9 bases, with 8 bases of the junction left unmatched. The length of the CDR3 is 15 residues. The chain's CDR3 is CASSFSGTSVGEQFF. In DNA, the CDR3 is TGTGCCAGCAGCTTTTCCGGGACTAGCGTCGGTGAGCAGTTCTTC. The full variable domain, its missing parts supplied by reference TRBV11-2 and TRBJ2-1, is EAGVAQSPRYKIIEKRQSVAFWCNPISGHATLYWYQQILGQGPKLLIQFQNNGVVDDSQLPKDRFSAERLKGVDSTLKIQPAKLEDSAVYLCASSFSGTSVGEQFFGPGTRLTVL.

The CDR3: CASSPGFTDLNTEAFF. Here the CDR3 DNA reads TGTGCCAGCTCACCCGGATTTACGGACTTGAACACTGAAGCTTTCTTT. This chain joins TRBV18 and TRBJ1-1; D is unclear. Trimming left V 3 bases short and J 0 bases short, with 14 bases between. The CDR3 has 16 residues. CDR1 and CDR2 (germline): KGHSH, LQKENI.

The chain combines TRBV28 with TRBJ1-2, with D perhaps TRBD1 (5 bases). CDR1 is MDHEN, CDR2 SYDVKM, per germline. This CDR3 is built from 15 residues. V was pared by 8 bases and J by 2 bases, with 18 bases between. The chain's CDR3 is CASLAGDRLNYGYTF. For the CDR3, the DNA is TGTGCCAGCCTTGCTGGGGACCGTCTAAACTATGGCTACACCTTC.

V gene TRBV7-8 combines with J gene TRBJ2-3; no clear D gene. V was pared by 0 bases and J by 6 bases, with 1 base between. Per germline, CDR1 SGHVS and CDR2 FQNEAQ. The CDR3 extends over 11 amino acids. DNA for the CDR3: TGTGCCAGCAGCTTAGCTGATACGCAGTATTTT. Its protein is CASSLADTQYF.

The chain employs TRBV7-9 and TRBJ1-5; TRBD1 aligns across 8 bases. V trimming: 3 bases; J trimming: 6 bases; junction bases outside the gene matches: 4. Germline V gene sequence: CDR1 SEHNR, CDR2 FQNEAQ (reference sequence). The CDR3 extends over 14 amino acids. CDR3 DNA: TGTGCCAGCAGCTTGGCAGGGGGCCTTCAGCCCCAGCATTTT. Translation: CASSLAGGLQPQHF.

The chain employs TRBV6-5 and TRBJ2-3, with D tentatively TRBD1 or TRBD2 (6 bases each). The CDR3 has 15 residues. In germline, CDR1 is MNHEY, CDR2 SVGAGI. V dropped 5 bases and J dropped 0 bases, with 12 bases sitting between them. The CDR3 DNA reads TGTGCCAGCAGTGCGGGACACCCAAGCACAGATACGCAGTATTTT. Translating gives CASSAGHPSTDTQYF.